This TCR beta chain derives from a study of T cells after yellow fever vaccination. For the study at large: It was SMART-Seq v4 Ultra Low Input that prepared the fractions with low cell numbers.

Per the germline V gene, CDR1 is LGHDT and CDR2 is YNNKEL (reference sequence). The CDR3 runs to 13 residues. V shed 5 bases and J 11 bases; nucleotides not matched to a gene: 10. TCRdb reanalysed the 5' RACE reads using MiXCR and keeps one entry per CDR3 protein. The sample shows under 250,000 distinct CDR3 sequences, roughly 3.3% of them seen only once. This clonotype was picked up many times. Its cognate antigen is unknown. Study observations and caveats: In post-booster samples, most primary-vaccination clones reappeared (just under 97% CD4, about 91% CD8).

The receptor was isolated from a man aged 18 to 30 who received the YFV17D yellow fever vaccine. The chain has TRBV3-1 and TRBJ2-3; 7 bases fit TRBD2. This material consisted of CD4+ T cells sorted from PBMCs, taken 10 days after the yellow fever booster vaccination. CDR3 sequence: CASSARDYGEQYF. CDR3 DNA: TGTGCCAGCAGCGCTCGGGACTACGGGGAGCAGTATTTT.